This T cell receptor beta chain is drawn from a study of blood T cell repertoires in COVID-19. This clone has only one observation. TCRdb's copy holds only in-frame clones and misses some; the assay was immunoSEQ multiplex PCR. Of 150,000 to 200,000 clones listed, about 85% were seen once; the top ten hold about 6.5%. Between the trimmed V and J ends, which lost 4 bases and 0 bases, there was a span of 12 bases. The CDR3 length is 16 residues. The germline CDR1 and CDR2 sequences are MGHRA and YSYEKL. Source material: peripheral blood. The sequence was obtained from a woman aged 40 to 50 with COVID-19, enrolled during active disease. The chain recombines TRBV4-1 with TRBJ2-2, with a possible D match to TRBD2 (6 bases). CDR3 in DNA: TGCGCCAGCAGCCTGACCGGGGGACCGAACACCGGGGAGCTGTTTTTT. Translation gives CASSLTGGPNTGELFF.